This entry concerns a single T cell receptor beta chain. No cognate antigen has been identified for it. Base qualities were left out, and no much larger clone turns up one base away. RNA was extracted with the RNeasy kit and 0.5 to 1 ug was reverse transcribed using random hexamers. The immunoSEQ multiplex PCR assay, covering 54 Vbeta and 13 Jbeta segments, was used to amplify TCR beta CDR3 regions. PCR amplification bias was corrected by using a synthetic template baseline for primer optimization and computational correction. For the original study's pipeline: Reads were annotated to V, D and J genes according to IMGT and were analyzed with immunoSEQ Analyzer, with only productive sequences retained. Clonality was calculated as one minus the Shannon entropy normalized by log2 of the number of productive unique sequences. For each patient and control, public and private clones were evaluated within the 100 most prevalent clones. A clone was defined as Susac-specific if it was absent from the healthy and MS cohorts, from some 1,100 published viral clones and from other ImmuneACCESS disease sequences. The raw public reads went through TCRdb reprocessing: fastp at Q25, MiXCR clone calling, in-frame beta chains kept. A single entry per CDR3 protein holds the most common genes and DNA from its merged rows. The V and J calls, along with clone size, are taken from TCRdb and not from the paper's own processing. The sample yields 330,000 or so distinct CDR3 sequences; roughly 85% were counted once. Roughly 0.22% of the sample lies in the top ten.

High-throughput TCR beta sequencing profiled peripheral blood CD8+ and CD4+ T cells from healthy donors, Susac syndrome patients and multiple sclerosis patients. Treatment-naive patients with stable or active relapsing-remitting disease fulfilling revised McDonald criteria were used as multiple sclerosis controls. Bulk CD8+ and CD4+ T cells were purified by magnetic negative isolation, while CD8+ TEMRA cells were enriched using FACS. Blood was collected in EDTA tubes and processed within 24 hours, with PBMCs isolated through density gradient centrifugation. PBMCs intended for TCR sequencing were cryopreserved in liquid nitrogen and thawed later in a water bath at 37 degrees C. A purity of at least 90% was achieved for sorted or isolated CD4+, CD8+ and CD8+ TEMRA cells. Measured from the cysteine to the phenylalanine, the CDR3 is 17 residues long. The read is trimmed to its CDR3 DNA, 51 bases read in frame from base 1. From the germline V gene, CDR1 is SGHDT and CDR2 is YYEEEE. V loses 2 bases, J loses 0 bases, and the germline ends lie 16 bases apart.

The data belong to a study of CD8 T cells in Susac syndrome (dated by TCRdb to about 2019). About the investigation overall: Whether CD8+ T cell activation and differentiation in Susac syndrome was antigen driven was tested using repertoire sequencing. Clonality of the CD8+ T cell repertoire was compared between eleven to twelve healthy donors, around 14 Susac syndrome patients and around 15 multiple sclerosis patients. The paper's findings and limits, for the study overall: The TCR sequencing and HLA analysis was acknowledged to have included a relatively small number of individuals.

The chain is assembled from TRBV5-6 and TRBJ2-3; the D segment could be TRBD2, given 6 matching bases. The receptor comes from a human donor with multiple sclerosis. The specimen sequenced was CD8+ T cells from PBMCs. The CDR3: CASSFSVGGPSTDTQYF. The nucleotides read TGTGCCAGCAGCTTCTCGGTGGGAGGACCCAGCACAGATACGCAGTATTTT.